A selection of T cell receptor beta chains follows, all from one sample in a study of early T cells in non-severe SARS-CoV-2 infection. TCRdb re-called the 5' RACE reads through MiXCR, storing one row per CDR3 protein. The profile shows roughly 86,000 distinct CDR3 sequences, about 15% of them singletons. Sequenced material: whole blood. Source of these receptors: an adult who was a healthcare worker with PCR-confirmed SARS-CoV-2 infection or an uninfected control (not recorded which). Each CDR3 is given with its conserved first and last residue. A D gene is named only where the DNA matches it firmly. Clone sizes are given selectively: once, few, many, or a class where the clone is expanded.

d_call	v_call	clone_size	j_call	cdr3_length	cdr3_nt	cdr3_aa
NA	TRBV18	NA	TRBJ2-3	14	TGTGCCAGCTCACCTAACACAGCAACAGATACGCAGTATTTT	CASSPNTATDTQYF
NA	TRBV20-1	NA	TRBJ1-6	12	TGCAGTGCTAGCGAGGGTAATTCACCCCTCCACTTT	CSASEGNSPLHF
NA	TRBV11-2	NA	TRBJ1-3	15	TGTGCCAGCAGCCCGAACCCGAGCTCTGGAAACACCATATATTTT	CASSPNPSSGNTIYF
TRBD2	TRBV28	NA	TRBJ2-3	16	TGTGCCAGCAGTTCGGGACTAGCGACGGCTGGGGATACGCAGTATTTT	CASSSGLATAGDTQYF
NA	TRBV12-3/TRBV12-4	NA	TRBJ1-3	17	TGTGCCAGCAGTCCCAGCGGTTCGGGGTCCTCTGGAAACACCATATATTTT	CASSPSGSGSSGNTIYF
NA	TRBV7-6	NA	TRBJ1-2	15	TGTGCCAGCAGCCCCCACGGACAGCTTCCTTATGGCTACACCTTC	CASSPHGQLPYGYTF
NA	TRBV29-1	once	TRBJ2-3	12	TGCAGCGTTGAAGGGACAGCAGATACGCAGTATTTT	CSVEGTADTQYF
TRBD1	TRBV20-1	NA	TRBJ2-3	14	TGCAGTGCTACCCGGGACAGTAGGGCAGATACGCAGTATTTT	CSATRDSRADTQYF
TRBD1	TRBV19	few	TRBJ2-1	16	TGTGCCAGTAGTATTCAGGGGACAGGAGTAGACAATGAGCAGTTCTTC	CASSIQGTGVDNEQFF
NA	TRBV9	NA	TRBJ2-3	13	TGTGCCAGCAGCGTAGACGGCTGGGGTACGCAGTATTTT	CASSVDGWGTQYF
NA	TRBV5-4	many	TRBJ1-2	13	TGTGCCAGCAGCTTGGGAGAACGCTATGGCTACACCTTC	CASSLGERYGYTF
NA	TRBV6-5	many	TRBJ1-1	14	TGTGCCAGCAGCCCCGCGGGTATGAACACTGAAGCTTTCTTT	CASSPAGMNTEAFF
NA	TRBV19	NA	TRBJ1-4	15	TGTGCCAGTAGTATCAACCAGGGGCGTAATGAAAAACTGTTTTTT	CASSINQGRNEKLFF
TRBD1	TRBV6-6	NA	TRBJ2-3	18	TGTGCCAGCAGTTACTCGAAAGGGGGCAGGGGGCACACAGATACGCAGTATTTT	CASSYSKGGRGHTDTQYF
NA	TRBV24-1	NA	TRBJ1-4	11	TGTGCCACCGGGGAGGGGGAAAAACTGTTTTTT	CATGEGEKLFF
NA	TRBV11-2	NA	TRBJ2-3	12	TGTGCCAGCAGCTTCTGGCCTAAGGAGCAGTATTTT	CASSFWPKEQYF
TRBD2	TRBV30	few	TRBJ2-1	15	TGTGCCTGGAGTCCCCTGACTAGCGGGGGATATGAGCAGTTCTTC	CAWSPLTSGGYEQFF